The present T cell receptor beta chain was sequenced within a study of post-analysis software for immune sequencing data. Across the study: Both relapsing-remitting and secondary progressive multiple sclerosis featured among the disease courses, as did progressive-relapsing multiple sclerosis. General study results and limits: Five TRBV segments were significantly more frequent in patients than in controls. TRBV5-6, TRBV5-1 and TRBV20-1 were among these segments.

The junction had 6 bases not matched to a gene; V was cut back by 4 bases and J by 4 bases. This CDR3 region has 16 residues. Germline V lookup: CDR1 MNHEY, CDR2 SMNVEV (reference sequence). The TCR beta cDNA libraries carried unique molecular identifiers. Hundreds of thousands of cDNA molecules were obtained from roughly 1 to 10 million T cells. TCRdb reprocessed the PCR reads with MiXCR, giving one entry per CDR3 protein. The data show about 540,000 distinct CDR3 sequences, around 36% seen once. As regards this clonotype: Its matching antigen is unknown.

The TCR originated in a girl aged 2-17 years with multiple sclerosis. The V call is TRBV27, the J call TRBJ2-6, with TRBD2 identical over 8 bases. Material: blood. CDR3 DNA sequence: TGTGCCAGCAGTTCAAGCGGGGGTTACGGGGCCAACGTCCTGACTTTC. It yields the protein CASSSSGGYGANVLTF.